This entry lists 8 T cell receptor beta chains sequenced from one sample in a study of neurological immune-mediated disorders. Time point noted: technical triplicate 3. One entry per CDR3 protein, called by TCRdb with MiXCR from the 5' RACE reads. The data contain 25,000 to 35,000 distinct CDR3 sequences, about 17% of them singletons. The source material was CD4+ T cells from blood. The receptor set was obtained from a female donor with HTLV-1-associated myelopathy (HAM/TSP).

DNA of the CDR3: TGTGCCAGCAGCCACCGAGGGGGGAGTACCGGGGAGCTGTTTTTT. Its translation: CASSHRGGSTGELFF. The chain links TRBV6-1 to TRBJ2-2; D is tentatively TRBD1 or TRBD2 (6 bases each). Germline CDR1 reads MNHNS; CDR2 reads SASEGT. V shed 6 bases and J shed 5 bases, with 16 bases lying between them. This CDR3 has 15 residues.

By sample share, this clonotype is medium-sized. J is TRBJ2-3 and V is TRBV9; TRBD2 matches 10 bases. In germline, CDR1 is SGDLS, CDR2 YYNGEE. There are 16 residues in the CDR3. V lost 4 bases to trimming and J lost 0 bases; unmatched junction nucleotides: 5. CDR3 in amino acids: CASSPGLASSTDTQYF. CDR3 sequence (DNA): TGTGCCAGCAGCCCGGGACTAGCGTCTAGCACAGATACGCAGTATTTT. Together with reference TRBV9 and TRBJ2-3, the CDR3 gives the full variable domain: DSGVTQTPKHLITATGQRVTLRCSPRSGDLSVYWYQQSLDQGLQFLIQYYNGEERAKGNILERFSAQQFPDLHSELNLSSLELGDSALYFCASSPGLASSTDTQYFGPGTRLTVL.

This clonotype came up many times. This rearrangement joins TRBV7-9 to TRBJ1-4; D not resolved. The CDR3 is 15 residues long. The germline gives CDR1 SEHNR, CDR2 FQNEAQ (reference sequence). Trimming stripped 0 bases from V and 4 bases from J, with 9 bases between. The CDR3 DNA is TGTGCCAGCAGCTTAGCGGCAGGTGTTAATGAAAAACTGTTTTTT. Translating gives CASSLAAGVNEKLFF.

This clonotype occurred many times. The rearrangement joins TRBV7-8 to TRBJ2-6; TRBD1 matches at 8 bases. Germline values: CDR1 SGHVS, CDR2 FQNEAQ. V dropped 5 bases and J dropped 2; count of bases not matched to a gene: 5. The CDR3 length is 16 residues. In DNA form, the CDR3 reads TGTGCCAGCAGCCAGCGCAGGGGGCCTGGGGCCAACGTCCTGACTTTC. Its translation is CASSQRRGPGANVLTF.

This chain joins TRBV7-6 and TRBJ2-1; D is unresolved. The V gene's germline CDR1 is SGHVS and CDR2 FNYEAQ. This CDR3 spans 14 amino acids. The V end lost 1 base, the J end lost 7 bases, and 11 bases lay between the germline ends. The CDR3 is CASSLVGFENEQFF. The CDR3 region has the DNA TGTGCCAGCAGCTTAGTGGGGTTTGAGAATGAGCAGTTCTTC.

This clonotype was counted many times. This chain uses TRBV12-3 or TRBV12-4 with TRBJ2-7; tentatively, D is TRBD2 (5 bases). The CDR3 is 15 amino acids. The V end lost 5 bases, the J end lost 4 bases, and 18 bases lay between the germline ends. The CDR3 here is CASSTQSGPGYEQYF. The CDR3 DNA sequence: TGTGCCAGCAGTACCCAGTCCGGACCGGGATACGAGCAGTACTTC.

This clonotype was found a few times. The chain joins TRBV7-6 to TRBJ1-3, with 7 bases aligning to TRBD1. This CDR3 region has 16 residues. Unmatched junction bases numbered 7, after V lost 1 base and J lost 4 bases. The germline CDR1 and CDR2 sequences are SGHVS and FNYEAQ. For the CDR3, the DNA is TGTGCCAGCAGCTTAGGGAAGACAGGGAGCGGAAACACCATATATTTT. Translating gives CASSLGKTGSGNTIYF.

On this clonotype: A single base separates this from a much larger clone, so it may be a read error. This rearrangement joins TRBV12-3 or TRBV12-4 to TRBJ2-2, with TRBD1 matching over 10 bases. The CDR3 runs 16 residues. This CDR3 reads CDSSFAGQGGAGELFF. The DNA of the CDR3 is TGTGACAGCAGTTTCGCCGGACAGGGGGGCGCCGGGGAGCTGTTTTTT.